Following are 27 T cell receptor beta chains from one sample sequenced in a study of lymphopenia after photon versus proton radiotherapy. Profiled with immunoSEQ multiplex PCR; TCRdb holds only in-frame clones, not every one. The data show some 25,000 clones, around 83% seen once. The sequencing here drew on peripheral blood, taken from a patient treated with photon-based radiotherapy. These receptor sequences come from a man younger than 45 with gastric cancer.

CDR3 DNA sequence: TGTGCCAGCAGCCCTGGATCCAATCAGCCCCAGCATTTT. Protein sequence: CASSPGSNQPQHF. The V call is TRBV5-6, the J call TRBJ1-5; D is undetermined. Germline V gene lookup returns CDR1 SGHDT and CDR2 YYEEEE. This CDR3 is built from 13 residues. V lost 4 bases and J 3 bases, leaving 8 bases between the germline ends.

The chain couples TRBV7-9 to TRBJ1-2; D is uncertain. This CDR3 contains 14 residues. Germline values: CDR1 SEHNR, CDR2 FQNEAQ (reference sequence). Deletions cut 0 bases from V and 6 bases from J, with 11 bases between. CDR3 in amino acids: CASSLAGRADGYTF. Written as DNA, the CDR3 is TGTGCCAGCAGCTTAGCCGGAAGGGCCGATGGCTACACCTTC.

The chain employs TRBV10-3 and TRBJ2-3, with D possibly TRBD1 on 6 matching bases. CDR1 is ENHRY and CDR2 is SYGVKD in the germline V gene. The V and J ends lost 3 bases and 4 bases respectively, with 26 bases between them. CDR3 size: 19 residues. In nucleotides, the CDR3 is TGTGCCATCAGTGATTCAAGGGACACTTTAACCCTGGGCCCAGATACGCAGTATTTT. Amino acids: CAISDSRDTLTLGPDTQYF.

CDR3 DNA: TGTGCCAGCAGCGATAGAGGGGACCGCACAGATACGCAGTATTTT. Translating it yields CASSDRGDRTDTQYF. The V gene is TRBV9, the J gene TRBJ2-3, with D perhaps given as TRBD1 or TRBD2 (5 bases each). The CDR3 runs to 15 residues. The V end lost 3 bases, the J end lost 1 base, and 12 bases lay between the germline ends. CDR1 and CDR2 (germline): SGDLS, YYNGEE.

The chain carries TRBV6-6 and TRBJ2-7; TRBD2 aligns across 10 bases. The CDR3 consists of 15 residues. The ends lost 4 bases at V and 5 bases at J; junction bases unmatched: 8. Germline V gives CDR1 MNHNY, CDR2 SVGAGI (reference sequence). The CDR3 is CASSSAGTSADEQYF. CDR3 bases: TGTGCCAGCAGTTCCGCCGGGACTAGCGCGGACGAGCAGTACTTC.

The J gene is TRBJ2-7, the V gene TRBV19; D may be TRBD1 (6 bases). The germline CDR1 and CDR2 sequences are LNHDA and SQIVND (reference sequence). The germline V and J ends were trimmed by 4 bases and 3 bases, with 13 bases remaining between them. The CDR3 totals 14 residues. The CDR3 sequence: CASSTAGTYYEQYF. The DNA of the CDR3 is TGTGCCAGTAGTACGGCCGGGACATACTACGAGCAGTACTTC.

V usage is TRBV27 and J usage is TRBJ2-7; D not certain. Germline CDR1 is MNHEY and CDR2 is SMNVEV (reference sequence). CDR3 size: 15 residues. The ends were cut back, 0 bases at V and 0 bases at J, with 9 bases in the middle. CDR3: CASSLSRLSSYEQYF. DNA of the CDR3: TGTGCCAGCAGTTTATCGAGGCTAAGCTCCTACGAGCAGTACTTC.

The CDR3 loop is CASNPTGGMYNEQFF. The CDR3, as DNA: TGTGCCAGCAACCCGACAGGGGGAATGTACAATGAGCAGTTCTTC. The chain links TRBV6-6 to TRBJ2-1, with 9 bases matching TRBD1. The CDR3 is made up of 15 amino acids. V gave up 7 bases and J gave up 4 bases; unmatched junction bases: 8. The germline gives CDR1 MNHNY, CDR2 SVGAGI (reference sequence).

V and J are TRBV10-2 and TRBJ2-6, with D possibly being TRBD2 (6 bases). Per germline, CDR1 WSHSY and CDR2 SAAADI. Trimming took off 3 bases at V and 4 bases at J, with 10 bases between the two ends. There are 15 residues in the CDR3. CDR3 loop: CASSEGGTGANVLTF. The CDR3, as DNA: TGCGCCAGCAGTGAAGGCGGGACCGGGGCCAACGTCCTGACTTTC.

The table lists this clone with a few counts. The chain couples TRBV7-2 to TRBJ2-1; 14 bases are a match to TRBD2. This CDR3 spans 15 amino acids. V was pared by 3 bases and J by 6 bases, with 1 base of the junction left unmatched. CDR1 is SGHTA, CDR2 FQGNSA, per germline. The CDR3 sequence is CASSLGLAGVNEQFF. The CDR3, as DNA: TGTGCCAGCAGCTTGGGACTAGCGGGGGTCAATGAGCAGTTCTTC.

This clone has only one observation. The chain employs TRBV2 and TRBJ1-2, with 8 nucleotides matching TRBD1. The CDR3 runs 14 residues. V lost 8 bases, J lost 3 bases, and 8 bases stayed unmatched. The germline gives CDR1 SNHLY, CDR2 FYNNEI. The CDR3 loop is CASASGGAYYGYTF. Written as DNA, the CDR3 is TGTGCCAGCGCGTCAGGGGGCGCATACTATGGCTACACCTTC.

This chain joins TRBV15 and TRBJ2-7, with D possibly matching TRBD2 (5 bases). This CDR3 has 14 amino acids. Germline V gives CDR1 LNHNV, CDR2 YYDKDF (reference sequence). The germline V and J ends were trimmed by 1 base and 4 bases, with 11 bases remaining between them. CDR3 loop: CATSRAPEDYEQYF. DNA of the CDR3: TGTGCCACCAGCAGAGCTCCGGAGGATTACGAGCAGTACTTC.

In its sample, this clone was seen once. The CDR3: CASGFHNGGYEQYF. The CDR3 coding sequence is TGTGCCAGCGGATTCCATAACGGGGGATACGAGCAGTACTTC. The chain uses TRBV7-2 and TRBJ2-7; D might be TRBD2 (6 bases). The CDR3 sequence is 14 residues long. CDR1 is SGHTA and CDR2 is FQGNSA in the germline V gene. Trimming took 8 bases from V and 4 from J, leaving 18 bases between them.

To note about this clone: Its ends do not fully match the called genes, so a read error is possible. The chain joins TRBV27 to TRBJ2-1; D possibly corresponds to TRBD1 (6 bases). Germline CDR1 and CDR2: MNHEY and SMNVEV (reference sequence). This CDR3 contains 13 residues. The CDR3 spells CAGSPHRGNEQFF. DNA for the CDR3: TGTGCCGGCAGTCCTCATAGGGGGAATGAGCAGTTCTTC.

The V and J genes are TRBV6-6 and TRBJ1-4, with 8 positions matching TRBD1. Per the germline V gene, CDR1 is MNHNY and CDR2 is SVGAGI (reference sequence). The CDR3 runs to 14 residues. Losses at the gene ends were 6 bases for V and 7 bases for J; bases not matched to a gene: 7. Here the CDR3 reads CASRDRGRGEKLFF. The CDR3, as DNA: TGTGCCAGCAGAGACAGGGGAAGGGGTGAAAAACTGTTTTTT.

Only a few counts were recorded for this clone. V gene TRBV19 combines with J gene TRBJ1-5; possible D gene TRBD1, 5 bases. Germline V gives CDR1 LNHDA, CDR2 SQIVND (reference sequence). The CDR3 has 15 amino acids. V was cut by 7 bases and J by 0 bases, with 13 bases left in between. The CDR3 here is CASKRQNYSNQPQHF. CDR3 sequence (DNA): TGTGCCAGTAAAAGACAGAACTATAGCAATCAGCCCCAGCATTTT.

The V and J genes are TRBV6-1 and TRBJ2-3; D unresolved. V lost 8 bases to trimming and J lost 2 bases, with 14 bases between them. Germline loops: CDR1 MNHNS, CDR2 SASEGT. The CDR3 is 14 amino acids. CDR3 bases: TGTGCCAGCGATGACACGCCTTCCACAGATACGCAGTATTTT. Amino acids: CASDDTPSTDTQYF.

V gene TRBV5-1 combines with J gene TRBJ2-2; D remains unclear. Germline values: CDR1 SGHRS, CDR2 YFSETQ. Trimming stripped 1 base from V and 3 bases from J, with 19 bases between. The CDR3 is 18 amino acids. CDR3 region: CASSLYPSTTRDTGELFF. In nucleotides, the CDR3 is TGCGCCAGCAGCTTGTACCCTTCTACGACAAGGGACACCGGGGAGCTGTTTTTT.

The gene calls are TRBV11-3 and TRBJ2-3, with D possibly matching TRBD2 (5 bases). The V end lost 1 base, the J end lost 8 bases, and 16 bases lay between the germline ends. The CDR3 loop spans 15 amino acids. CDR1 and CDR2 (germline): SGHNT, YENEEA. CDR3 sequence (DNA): TGTGCCAGCAGCTTAGGATACCACCTCGGAGGTACGCAGTATTTT. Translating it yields CASSLGYHLGGTQYF.

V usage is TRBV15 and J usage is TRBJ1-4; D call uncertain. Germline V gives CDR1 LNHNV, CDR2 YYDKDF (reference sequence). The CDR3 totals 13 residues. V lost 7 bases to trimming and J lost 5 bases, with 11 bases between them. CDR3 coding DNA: TGTGCCACCAAAAGGGCTCCCAATGAAAAACTGTTTTTT. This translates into CATKRAPNEKLFF.

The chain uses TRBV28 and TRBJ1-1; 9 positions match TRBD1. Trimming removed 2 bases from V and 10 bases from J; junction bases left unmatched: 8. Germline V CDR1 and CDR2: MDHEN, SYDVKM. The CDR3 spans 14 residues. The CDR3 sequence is CASSLGTGRRGAFF. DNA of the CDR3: TGTGCCAGCAGTTTAGGGACAGGGCGGAGGGGAGCTTTCTTT.

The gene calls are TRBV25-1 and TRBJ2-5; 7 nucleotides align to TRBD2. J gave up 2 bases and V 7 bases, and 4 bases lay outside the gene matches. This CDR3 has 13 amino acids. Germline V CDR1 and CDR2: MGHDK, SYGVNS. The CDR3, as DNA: TGTGCCAGCAATGTGGGAGGGCAAGAGACCCAGTACTTC. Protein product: CASNVGGQETQYF.

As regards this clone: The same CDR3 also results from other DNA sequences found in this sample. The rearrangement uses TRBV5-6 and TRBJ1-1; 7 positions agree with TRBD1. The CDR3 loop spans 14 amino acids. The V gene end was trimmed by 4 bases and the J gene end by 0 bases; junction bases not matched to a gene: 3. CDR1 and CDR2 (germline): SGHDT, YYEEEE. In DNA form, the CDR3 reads TGTGCCAGCAGCACCGGGACAGTGAACACTGAAGCTTTCTTT. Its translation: CASSTGTVNTEAFF. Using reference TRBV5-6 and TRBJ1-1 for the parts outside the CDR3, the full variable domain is DAGVTQSPTHLIKTRGQQVTLRCSPKSGHDTVSWYQQALGQGPQFIFQYYEEEERQRGNFPDRFSGHQFPNYSSELNVNALLLGDSALYLCASSTGTVNTEAFFGQGTRLTVV.

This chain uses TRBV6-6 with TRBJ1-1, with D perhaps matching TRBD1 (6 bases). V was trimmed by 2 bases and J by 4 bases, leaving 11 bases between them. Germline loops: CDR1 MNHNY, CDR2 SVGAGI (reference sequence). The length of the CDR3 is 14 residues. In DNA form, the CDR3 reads TGTGCCAGCAGTTACGCGTCAGGGGTCACTGAAGCTTTCTTT. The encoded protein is CASSYASGVTEAFF.

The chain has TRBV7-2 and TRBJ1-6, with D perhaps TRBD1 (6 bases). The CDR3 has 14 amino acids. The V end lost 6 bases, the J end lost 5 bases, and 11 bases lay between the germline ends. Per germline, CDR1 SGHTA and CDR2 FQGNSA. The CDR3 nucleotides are TGTGCCAGCAGAGGGGGAGTTGATAATTCACCCCTCCACTTT. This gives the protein CASRGGVDNSPLHF.

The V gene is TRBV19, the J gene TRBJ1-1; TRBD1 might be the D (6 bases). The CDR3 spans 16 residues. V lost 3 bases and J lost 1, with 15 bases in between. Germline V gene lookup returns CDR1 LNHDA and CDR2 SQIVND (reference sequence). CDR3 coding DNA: TGTGCCAGTAGTATTATAGGACAGATGAAGAACACTGAAGCTTTCTTT. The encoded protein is CASSIIGQMKNTEAFF.

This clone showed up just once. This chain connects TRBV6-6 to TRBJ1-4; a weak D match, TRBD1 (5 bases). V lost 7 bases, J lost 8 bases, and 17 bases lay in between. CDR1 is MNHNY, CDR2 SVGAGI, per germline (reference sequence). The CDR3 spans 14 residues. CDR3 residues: CASTLGGAMEKLFF. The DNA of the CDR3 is TGTGCCAGCACCCTTGGAGGGGCCATGGAAAAACTGTTTTTT.